Listed here are 32 T cell receptor beta chains from one sample, sequenced in a study of cytomegalovirus exposure and HLA in healthy donors. Clones were sequenced by immunoSEQ multiplex PCR, and TCRdb holds only the in-frame ones, with some missing. The sample lists about 70,000 clones, about 92% occurring once. Sequencing was performed on PBMCs. The origin of the receptors is a man in his late teens or twenties in good health and CMV-seropositive.

This clone was detected a few times. The rearrangement uses TRBV27 and TRBJ2-2; TRBD2 is a possible D gene (7 bases). Trimming removed 2 bases at V and 5 bases at J, with 12 bases between. CDR3 length: 15 amino acids. Germline V lookup: CDR1 MNHEY, CDR2 SMNVEV (reference sequence). The CDR3 DNA reads TGTGCCAGCAGTTTAAGGGGGGGAGGAACCGGGGAGCTGTTTTTT. Amino acids: CASSLRGGGTGELFF.

The chain employs TRBV11-3 and TRBJ2-5, with D perhaps TRBD2 (6 bases). Germline CDR1 SGHNT, CDR2 YENEEA. V lost 4 bases to trimming and J lost 7 bases, with 13 bases between them. There are 13 residues in the CDR3. DNA of the CDR3: TGTGCCAGCAGCTCGGGGGACCGCTCGACCCAGTACTTC. Protein product: CASSSGDRSTQYF. Complete variable domain (other parts from reference TRBV11-3 and TRBJ2-5): EAGVVQSPRYKIIEKKQPVAFWCNPISGHNTLYWYLQNLGQGPELLIRYENEEAVDDSQLPKDRFSAERLKGVDSTLKIQPAELGDSAVYLCASSSGDRSTQYFGPGTRLLVL.

This chain links TRBV6-6 with TRBJ2-5; 8 nucleotides agree with TRBD1. CDR1 MNHNY and CDR2 SVGAGI come from the germline V gene (reference sequence). The CDR3 is 15 amino acids. V shed 7 bases, J shed 5 bases, and the junction held 12 bases outside the gene matches. In nucleotides, the CDR3 is TGTGCCAGCACTCTCGGACAGGGCGGCCGGGAGACCCAGTACTTC. It is translated as CASTLGQGGRETQYF.

The gene calls are TRBV28 and TRBJ2-7, with a possible D match to TRBD2 (7 bases). Germline V gene data show CDR1 as MDHEN and CDR2 as SYDVKM. The CDR3 is 13 amino acids. Trimming removed 10 bases at V and 3 bases at J, with 16 bases between. CDR3 residues: CAIEGEGYYEQYF. Written as DNA, the CDR3 is TGTGCCATTGAGGGGGAGGGGTACTACGAGCAGTACTTC.

The chain's CDR3 is CASSHPRQGSIGEQYF. CDR3 bases: TGTGCCAGCAGCCACCCTAGACAGGGGAGTATAGGGGAGCAGTACTTC. The rearrangement links TRBV7-9 to TRBJ2-7; 8 positions match TRBD1. V was pared by 5 bases and J by 7 bases, with 16 bases of the junction left unmatched. Germline CDR1 SEHNR, CDR2 FQNEAQ (reference sequence). The length of the CDR3 is 16 residues.

The V and J genes are TRBV7-3 and TRBJ2-7; D gene uncertain. Germline V gives CDR1 SGHTA, CDR2 FQGTGA. The V end was cut by 2 bases, the J end by 5 bases, with 10 bases between. The CDR3 is made up of 13 amino acids. DNA for the CDR3: TGTGCCAGCAGCTTATTACTCCATGACGAGCAGTACTTC. Translation gives CASSLLLHDEQYF.

The J gene is TRBJ2-5, the V gene TRBV5-1, with 9 bases lining up with TRBD1. Germline CDR1 reads SGHRS; CDR2 reads YFSETQ. This CDR3 region has 14 residues. Trimming cost V 4 bases and J 5 bases; bases outside gene matches: 6. The DNA for the CDR3 is TGCGCCAGCAGCCCTGGGACAGGGTTGGAGACCCAGTACTTC. This gives the protein CASSPGTGLETQYF. Based on the CDR3 plus reference TRBV5-1 and TRBJ2-5, the full variable domain is KAGVTQTPRYLIKTRGQQVTLSCSPISGHRSVSWYQQTPGQGLQFLFEYFSETQRNKGNFPGRFSGRQFSNSRSEMNVSTLELGDSALYLCASSPGTGLETQYFGPGTRLLVL.

As DNA, the CDR3 is TGTGCCAGCAGTCCCTTCTTCCGGGACAGGGACCGAGAGACCCAGTACTTC. Its protein is CASSPFFRDRDRETQYF. V usage is TRBV28 and J usage is TRBJ2-5; TRBD1 aligns across 9 bases. Germline assignment: CDR1 MDHEN and CDR2 SYDVKM. CDR3 length equals 17 residues. Trimming removed 5 bases from V and 4 bases from J; junction bases left unmatched: 14.

The chain joins TRBV11-3 to TRBJ2-7; no definite D call. The CDR3 consists of 13 residues. The V and J ends lost 5 bases and 6 bases respectively, with 14 bases between them. Per the germline V gene, CDR1 is SGHNT and CDR2 is YENEEA. The CDR3 sequence is CASSEPPGGEQYF. The CDR3 DNA is TGTGCCAGCAGCGAACCCCCGGGTGGCGAGCAGTACTTC. Full variable domain (missing parts from reference TRBV11-3 and TRBJ2-7): EAGVVQSPRYKIIEKKQPVAFWCNPISGHNTLYWYLQNLGQGPELLIRYENEEAVDDSQLPKDRFSAERLKGVDSTLKIQPAELGDSAVYLCASSEPPGGEQYFGPGTRLTVT.

V usage is TRBV6-5 and J usage is TRBJ1-1; maybe TRBD1 (5 bases). V was pared by 7 bases and J by 2 bases, with 14 bases between. CDR1 and CDR2 (germline): MNHEY, SVGAGI. The CDR3 length is 14 residues. The CDR3 spells CASTRGGGNTEAFF. CDR3 nucleotide sequence: TGTGCCAGCACGAGAGGCGGGGGAAACACTGAAGCTTTCTTT.

The chain uses TRBV27 and TRBJ2-1; a weak D match, TRBD1 (5 bases). With 6 bases removed from V and 5 bases from J, the gap between germline ends came to 11 bases. This CDR3 has 13 residues. Per germline, CDR1 MNHEY and CDR2 SMNVEV (reference sequence). This CDR3 reads CASSPTANNEQFF. The DNA of the CDR3 is TGTGCCAGCAGCCCGACAGCCAACAATGAGCAGTTCTTC.

The chain has TRBV6-1 and TRBJ1-2, with TRBD1 matching over 10 bases. CDR3 size: 13 residues. Germline V gene data show CDR1 as MNHNS and CDR2 as SASEGT. Germline trimming cut 9 bases from V and 8 bases from J; bases unmatched to any gene: 9. CDR3 sequence reads: CASGGQGTMGYTF. The CDR3 coding sequence is TGTGCCAGTGGGGGACAGGGGACTATGGGCTACACCTTC.

V and J are TRBV5-1 and TRBJ2-6, with a weak D call TRBD1 (6 bases). The CDR3 extends over 20 amino acids. V was shortened by 5 bases and J by 0 bases, with 24 bases between the two germline ends. From germline, CDR1 is SGHRS and CDR2 YFSETQ. The CDR3 nucleotides are TGCGCCAGCAGTTTAGGGAACTTTTGGGGGCTTTCCTCTGGGGCCAACGTCCTGACTTTC. Translating gives CASSLGNFWGLSSGANVLTF.

The chain uses TRBV18 and TRBJ2-7, with 10 positions matching TRBD1. CDR3 length equals 18 residues. After removal of 0 bases from V and 3 bases from J, the junction contained 11 bases not matched to a gene. Germline V gene data show CDR1 as KGHSH and CDR2 as LQKENI. The CDR3 DNA sequence: TGTGCCAGCTCACCACCTCTCCGGGACAGGGGCTCTTACTACGAGCAGTACTTC. It encodes CASSPPLRDRGSYYEQYF.

The rearrangement joins TRBV5-6 to TRBJ1-1; D gene unclear. The CDR3 runs 13 residues. Trimming stripped 4 bases from V and 1 base from J, with 8 bases between. Germline V CDR1 and CDR2: SGHDT, YYEEEE. The CDR3, as DNA: TGTGCCAGCAGCAGAAGAGGGAACACTGAAGCTTTCTTT. Its translation: CASSRRGNTEAFF.

V is TRBV6-1 and J is TRBJ2-7, with TRBD2 matching over 7 bases. V dropped 8 bases and J dropped 5; count of bases not matched to a gene: 6. Germline-derived CDR1 and CDR2 are MNHNS and SASEGT. The CDR3 spans 12 residues. CDR3: CASRGDFNEQYF. In DNA form, the CDR3 reads TGTGCCAGCCGGGGGGATTTCAACGAGCAGTACTTC.

This sequence joins TRBV5-5 and TRBJ2-7, with 11 bases that match TRBD1. There are 14 residues in the CDR3. Germline V gene sequence: CDR1 SGHKS, CDR2 YYEKEE (reference sequence). The V gene end was trimmed by 3 bases and the J gene end by 5 bases; junction bases not matched to a gene: 4. CDR3 amino acids: CASSWTGGGNEQYF. CDR3 DNA: TGTGCCAGCAGCTGGACAGGGGGCGGCAACGAGCAGTACTTC.

The V and J genes are TRBV5-1 and TRBJ2-5, with 9 bases lining up with TRBD2. CDR1 and CDR2 (germline): SGHRS, YFSETQ. This CDR3 has 15 residues. The ends lost 1 base at V and 5 bases at J; junction bases unmatched: 6. This chain's CDR3 is CASSLIGTSTETQYF. CDR3 bases: TGCGCCAGCAGCTTGATCGGGACTAGCACGGAGACCCAGTACTTC.

Regarding this clone: An end of the junction does not agree with germline; a read error may underlie this. This rearrangement joins TRBV30 to TRBJ2-3; D not certain. CDR3 size: 12 residues. The germline CDR1 and CDR2 sequences are GTSNPN and SVGIG (reference sequence). Here the CDR3 reads CAWGVDFYTQYF. CDR3 DNA: TGTGCCTGGGGTGTAGACTTCTATACGCAGTATTTT.

The chain employs TRBV5-1 and TRBJ1-5; TRBD1 might be the D (5 bases). Germline-derived CDR1 and CDR2 are SGHRS and YFSETQ. V lost 3 bases, J lost 5 bases, and 12 bases lay in between. The CDR3 is made up of 14 amino acids. CDR3 residues: CASSSVTADQPQHF. CDR3 DNA: TGCGCCAGCAGCTCGGTGACAGCAGATCAGCCCCAGCATTTT.

The V gene is TRBV27, the J gene TRBJ1-4; D gene unclear. V lost 6 bases and J lost 7, with 12 bases in between. This CDR3 comprises 13 residues. Germline V gene sequence: CDR1 MNHEY, CDR2 SMNVEV (reference sequence). The CDR3 region has the DNA TGTGCCAGCAGAACTACGGGAGTTGAAAAACTGTTTTTT. It yields the protein CASRTTGVEKLFF.

V gene TRBV19 combines with J gene TRBJ1-2; 7 bases fit TRBD1. With V trimmed by 11 bases and J by 4 bases, 10 bases remained unmatched. Germline lookup yields CDR1 LNHDA and CDR2 SQIVND (reference sequence). The CDR3 sequence is 13 residues long. The CDR3 coding sequence is TGTGCCGGCTGGACAGGTGGGGGCTATGGCTACACCTTC. This encodes CAGWTGGGYGYTF.

V gene TRBV23-1 combines with J gene TRBJ2-7; 8 positions match TRBD1. TRBV23-1 is designated an ORF whose function remains uncertain. This CDR3 region has 19 residues. Germline trimming cut 2 bases from V and 0 bases from J; bases unmatched to any gene: 15. CDR3 sequence reads: CASSQLTTGVAFYSYEQYF. CDR3 DNA sequence: TGCGCCAGCAGTCAACTAACGACAGGGGTAGCATTCTACTCCTACGAGCAGTACTTC.

Notes on this clone: Other nucleotide sequences in the sample specify the same CDR3. This chain connects TRBV5-1 to TRBJ2-3; 10 bases match TRBD1. V dropped 0 bases and J dropped 4; count of bases not matched to a gene: 2. Germline V gene sequence: CDR1 SGHRS, CDR2 YFSETQ. There are 15 residues in the CDR3. CDR3 in DNA: TGCGCCAGCAGCTTGGGACAGGGGGCCGCAGATACGCAGTATTTT. Translated, it gives CASSLGQGAADTQYF.

The rearrangement links TRBV5-1 to TRBJ2-5; 7 nucleotides line up with TRBD1. This CDR3 contains 14 residues. Trimming took 1 base from V and 5 from J; bases not matched to a gene: 5. Germline V gene lookup returns CDR1 SGHRS and CDR2 YFSETQ. The CDR3 region has the DNA TGCGCCAGCAGCTTGACAGGGGCTGGCGAGACCCAGTACTTC. Residues: CASSLTGAGETQYF.

The J gene is TRBJ2-5, the V gene TRBV5-1; tentatively, D is TRBD2 (6 bases). CDR1 is SGHRS and CDR2 is YFSETQ in the germline V gene. Trimming took 2 bases from V and 3 from J, leaving 23 bases between them. This CDR3 is built from 18 residues. For the CDR3, the DNA is TGCGCCAGCAGCTTAGGAGGGACCCGGTTATATGAAAAAGAGACCCAGTACTTC. This encodes CASSLGGTRLYEKETQYF.

The chain uses TRBV5-6 and TRBJ2-7; the match to TRBD2 covers 9 bases. J was trimmed by 2 bases and V by 2 bases; bases with no gene match: 5. The CDR3 totals 15 residues. Germline lookup yields CDR1 SGHDT and CDR2 YYEEEE. The DNA for the CDR3 is TGTGCCAGCAGCTTAACCGGGACTAGCACCTACGAGCAGTACTTC. It encodes CASSLTGTSTYEQYF.

V and J are TRBV6-5 and TRBJ2-1, with a possible D match to TRBD1 (6 bases). Germline V gene lookup returns CDR1 MNHEY and CDR2 SVGAGI. The CDR3 totals 16 residues. V lost 0 bases and J lost 7, with 16 bases in between. CDR3 sequence: CASSYSSPDSANEQFF. CDR3 sequence (DNA): TGTGCCAGCAGTTACTCGAGTCCGGACAGCGCTAATGAGCAGTTCTTC.

The genes are TRBV6-1 and TRBJ2-1; tentatively, D is TRBD2 (5 bases). The length of the CDR3 is 12 residues. The germline V gene has CDR1 MNHNS and CDR2 SASEGT. V gave up 3 bases and J gave up 9 bases, with 9 bases separating them. CDR3 region: CASSELGGEQFF. CDR3 nucleotides: TGTGCCAGCAGTGAGCTAGGAGGTGAGCAGTTCTTC.

The chain combines TRBV6-1 with TRBJ1-1; 9 bases agree with TRBD1. The CDR3 covers 16 residues. The germline gives CDR1 MNHNS, CDR2 SASEGT. V trimming: 3 bases; J trimming: 1 base; junction bases outside the gene matches: 6. The CDR3 coding sequence is TGTGCCAGCAGTGAGACGGTGGGACAGGGGAACACTGAAGCTTTCTTT. It codes for CASSETVGQGNTEAFF.

This clone was recorded a few times. The chain employs TRBV28 and TRBJ2-7, with D possibly being TRBD1 (6 bases). V was shortened by 8 bases and J by 1 base, with 21 bases between the two germline ends. Per germline, CDR1 MDHEN and CDR2 SYDVKM. The CDR3 is 16 residues long. CDR3 loop: CASLPPTGWVSYEQYF. CDR3 DNA: TGTGCCAGCCTCCCCCCTACAGGGTGGGTTTCCTACGAGCAGTACTTC.

The chain joins TRBV11-2 to TRBJ2-5, with D perhaps TRBD2 (5 bases). CDR1 is SGHAT, CDR2 FQNNGV, per germline. The ends were cut back, 4 bases at V and 1 base at J, with 10 bases in the middle. The length of the CDR3 is 14 residues. CDR3 in amino acids: CASSSSGLQETQYF. The CDR3 bases are TGTGCCAGCAGCTCGTCAGGACTCCAAGAGACCCAGTACTTC.